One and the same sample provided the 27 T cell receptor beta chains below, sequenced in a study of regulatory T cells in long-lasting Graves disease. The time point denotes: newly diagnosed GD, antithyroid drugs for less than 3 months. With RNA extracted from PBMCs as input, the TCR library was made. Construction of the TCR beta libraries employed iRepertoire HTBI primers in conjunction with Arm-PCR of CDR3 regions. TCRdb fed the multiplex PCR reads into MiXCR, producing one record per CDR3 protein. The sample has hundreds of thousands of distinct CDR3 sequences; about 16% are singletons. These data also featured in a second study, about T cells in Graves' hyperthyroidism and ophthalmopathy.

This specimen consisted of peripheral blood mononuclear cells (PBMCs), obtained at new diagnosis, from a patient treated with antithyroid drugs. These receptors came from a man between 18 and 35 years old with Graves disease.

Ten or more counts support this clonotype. This CDR3 reads CSARYGNTEAFF. In DNA, the CDR3 is TGCAGTGCCCGGTACGGGAACACTGAAGCTTTCTTT. The chain has TRBV20-1 and TRBJ1-1; D unresolved. V lost 6 bases and J 1 base, leaving 9 bases between the germline ends. The CDR3 is 12 residues long. CDR1 DFQATT and CDR2 SNEGSKA come from the germline V gene (reference sequence).

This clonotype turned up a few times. CDR3 in amino acids: CASSTGFEQYF. The CDR3 bases are TGTGCCAGCAGCACAGGGTTCGAGCAGTACTTC. The chain employs TRBV27 and TRBJ2-7, with D possibly matching TRBD1 (6 bases). The V end lost 6 bases, the J end lost 6 bases, and 9 bases lay between the germline ends. The CDR3 extends over 11 amino acids. From germline, CDR1 is MNHEY and CDR2 SMNVEV (reference sequence).

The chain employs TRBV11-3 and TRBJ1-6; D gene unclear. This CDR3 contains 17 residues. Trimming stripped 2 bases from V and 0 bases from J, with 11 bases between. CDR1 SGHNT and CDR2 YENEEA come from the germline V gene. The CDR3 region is CASSLRPPGSYNSPLHF. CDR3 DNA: TGTGCCAGCAGCTTACGGCCTCCGGGCTCCTATAATTCACCCCTCCACTTT.

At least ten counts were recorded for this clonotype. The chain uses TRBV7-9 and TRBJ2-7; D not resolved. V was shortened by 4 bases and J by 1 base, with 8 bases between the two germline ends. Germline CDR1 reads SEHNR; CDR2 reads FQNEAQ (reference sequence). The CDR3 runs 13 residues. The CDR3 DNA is TGTGCCAGCAGCTCGCCCGGATCCTACGAGCAGTACTTC. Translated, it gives CASSSPGSYEQYF. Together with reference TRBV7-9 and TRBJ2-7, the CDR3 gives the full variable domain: DTGVSQNPRHKITKRGQNVTFRCDPISEHNRLYWYRQTLGQGPEFLTYFQNEAQLEKSRLLSDRFSAERPKGSFSTLEIQRTEQGDSAMYLCASSSPGSYEQYFGPGTRLTVT.

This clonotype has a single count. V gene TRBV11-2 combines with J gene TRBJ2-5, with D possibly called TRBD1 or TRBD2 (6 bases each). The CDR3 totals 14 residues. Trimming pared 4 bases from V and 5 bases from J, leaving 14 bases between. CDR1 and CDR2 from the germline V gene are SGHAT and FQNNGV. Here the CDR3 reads CASSSRGETETQYF. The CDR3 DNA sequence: TGTGCCAGCAGCTCAAGGGGGGAGACGGAGACCCAGTACTTC.

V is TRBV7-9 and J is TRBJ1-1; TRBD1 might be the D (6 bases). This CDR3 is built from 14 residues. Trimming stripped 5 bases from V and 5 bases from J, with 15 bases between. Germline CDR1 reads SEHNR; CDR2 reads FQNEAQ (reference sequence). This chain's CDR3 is CASSTGGGGTEAFF. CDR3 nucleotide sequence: TGTGCCAGCAGCACTGGGGGCGGCGGGACTGAAGCTTTCTTT.

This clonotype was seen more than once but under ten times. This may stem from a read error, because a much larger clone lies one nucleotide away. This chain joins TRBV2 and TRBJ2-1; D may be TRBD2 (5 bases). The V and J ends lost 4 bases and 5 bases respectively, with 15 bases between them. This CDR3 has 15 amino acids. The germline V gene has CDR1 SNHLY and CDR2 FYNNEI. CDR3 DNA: TGTGCCAGCAGTGCCTCAGCGGTCCTACACAATGAGCAGTTCTTC. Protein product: CASSASAVLHNEQFF.

CDR3 loop: CASSLQLLDSPLHF. CDR3 nucleotides: TGTGCCAGCAGTCTTCAATTATTGGATTCACCCCTCCACTTT. This chain joins TRBV6-2 or TRBV6-3 and TRBJ1-6; D not certain. With 5 bases removed from V and 8 bases from J, the gap between germline ends came to 13 bases. Germline V CDR1 and CDR2: MNHEY, SVGEGT. The CDR3 totals 14 residues.

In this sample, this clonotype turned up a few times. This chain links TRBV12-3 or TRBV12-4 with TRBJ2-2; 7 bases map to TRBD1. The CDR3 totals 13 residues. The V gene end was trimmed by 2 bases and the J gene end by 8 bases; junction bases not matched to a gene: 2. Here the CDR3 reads CASSLRQGGELFF. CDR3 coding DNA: TGTGCCAGCAGTTTACGACAGGGAGGGGAGCTGTTTTTT.

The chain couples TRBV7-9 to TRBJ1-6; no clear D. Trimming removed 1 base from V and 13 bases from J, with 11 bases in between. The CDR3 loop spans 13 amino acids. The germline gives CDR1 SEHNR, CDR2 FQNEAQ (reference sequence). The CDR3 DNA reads TGTGCCAGCAGCTTAGTACCGGGAATGCCCCTCCACTTT. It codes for CASSLVPGMPLHF.

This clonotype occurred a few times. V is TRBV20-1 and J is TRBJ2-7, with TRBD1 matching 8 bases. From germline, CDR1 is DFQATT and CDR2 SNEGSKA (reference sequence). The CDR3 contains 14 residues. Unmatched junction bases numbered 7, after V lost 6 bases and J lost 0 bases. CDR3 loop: CSAEGDRPSYEQYF. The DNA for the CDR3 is TGCAGTGCCGAAGGGGACAGGCCCTCCTACGAGCAGTACTTC.

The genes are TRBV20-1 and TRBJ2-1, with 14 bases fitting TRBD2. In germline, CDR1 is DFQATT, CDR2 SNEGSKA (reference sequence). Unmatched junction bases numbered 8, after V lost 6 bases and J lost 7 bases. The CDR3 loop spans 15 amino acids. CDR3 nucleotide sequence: TGCAGTGCCAACCGACTAGCGGGAGGGGGAAATGAGCAGTTCTTC. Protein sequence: CSANRLAGGGNEQFF.

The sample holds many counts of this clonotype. For the CDR3, the DNA is TGTGCCAGCAGTCCTACTTCGGGGACAGGTGAAGAGCAGTACTTC. Protein sequence: CASSPTSGTGEEQYF. The J gene is TRBJ2-7, the V gene TRBV2; 8 nucleotides agree with TRBD1. V lost 5 bases to trimming and J lost 7 bases; unmatched junction nucleotides: 13. The CDR3 sequence is 15 residues long. Germline CDR1 reads SNHLY; CDR2 reads FYNNEI.

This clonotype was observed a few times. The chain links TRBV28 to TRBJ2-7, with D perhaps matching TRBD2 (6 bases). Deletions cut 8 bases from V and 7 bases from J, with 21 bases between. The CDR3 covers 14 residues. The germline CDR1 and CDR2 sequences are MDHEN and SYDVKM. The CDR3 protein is CASRLIGTASEQYF. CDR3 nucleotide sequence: TGTGCCAGCCGTCTCATAGGGACTGCTAGTGAGCAGTACTTC.

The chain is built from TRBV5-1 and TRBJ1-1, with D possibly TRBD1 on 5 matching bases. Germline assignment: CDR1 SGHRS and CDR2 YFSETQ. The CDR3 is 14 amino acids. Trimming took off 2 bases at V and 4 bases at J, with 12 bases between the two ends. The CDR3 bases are TGCGCCAGCAGCTTAGGGGACGGAAGCACTGAAGCTTTCTTT. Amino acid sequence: CASSLGDGSTEAFF.

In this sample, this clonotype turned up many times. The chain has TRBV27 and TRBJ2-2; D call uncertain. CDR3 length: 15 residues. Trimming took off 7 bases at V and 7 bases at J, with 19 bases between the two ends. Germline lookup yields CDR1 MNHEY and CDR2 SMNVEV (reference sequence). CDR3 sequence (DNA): TGTGCCAGCAACCCGGCGGCGTCGGGCAGCGGGGAGCTGTTTTTT. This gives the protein CASNPAASGSGELFF.

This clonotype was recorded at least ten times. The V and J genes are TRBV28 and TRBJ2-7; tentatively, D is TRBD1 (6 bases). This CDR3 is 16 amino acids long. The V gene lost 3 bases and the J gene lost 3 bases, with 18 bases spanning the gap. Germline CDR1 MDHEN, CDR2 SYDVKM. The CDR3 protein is CASSFYRDKPLYEQYF. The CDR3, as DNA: TGTGCCAGCAGTTTTTACCGGGACAAGCCCCTCTACGAGCAGTACTTC.

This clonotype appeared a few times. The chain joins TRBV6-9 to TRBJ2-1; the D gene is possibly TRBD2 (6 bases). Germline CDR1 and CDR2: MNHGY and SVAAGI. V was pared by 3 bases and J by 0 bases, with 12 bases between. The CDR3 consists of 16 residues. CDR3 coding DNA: TGTGCCAGCAGTTACGATAGCGGACGCTCCTACAATGAGCAGTTCTTC. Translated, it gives CASSYDSGRSYNEQFF.

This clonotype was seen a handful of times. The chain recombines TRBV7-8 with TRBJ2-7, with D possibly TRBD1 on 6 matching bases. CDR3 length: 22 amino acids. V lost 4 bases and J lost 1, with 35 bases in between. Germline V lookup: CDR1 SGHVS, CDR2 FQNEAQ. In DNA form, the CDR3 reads TGTGCCAGCAGCTCGGCTTTTAAACGGGACATAACTATGCTTGGGGCTTCCTACGAGCAGTACTTC. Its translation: CASSSAFKRDITMLGASYEQYF.

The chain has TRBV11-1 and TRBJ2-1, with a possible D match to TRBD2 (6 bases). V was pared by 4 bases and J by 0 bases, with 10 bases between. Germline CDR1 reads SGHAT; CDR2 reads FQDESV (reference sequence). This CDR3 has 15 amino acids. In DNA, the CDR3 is TGTGCCAGCAGCTGGGGGAGGAGCTCCTACAATGAGCAGTTCTTC. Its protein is CASSWGRSSYNEQFF.

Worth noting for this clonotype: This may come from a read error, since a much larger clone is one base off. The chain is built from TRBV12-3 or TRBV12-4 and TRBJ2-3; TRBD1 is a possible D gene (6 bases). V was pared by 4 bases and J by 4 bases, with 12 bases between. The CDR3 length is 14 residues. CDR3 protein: CASSSPGAADTQYF. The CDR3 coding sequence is TGTGCCAGCAGTTCCCCAGGGGCCGCAGATACGCAGTATTTT.

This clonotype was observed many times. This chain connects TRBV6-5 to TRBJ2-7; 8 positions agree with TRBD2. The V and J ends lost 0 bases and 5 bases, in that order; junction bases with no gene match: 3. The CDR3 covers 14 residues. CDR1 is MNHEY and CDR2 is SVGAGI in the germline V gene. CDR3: CASSYSGGGDEQYF. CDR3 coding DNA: TGTGCCAGCAGTTACTCCGGGGGGGGGGACGAGCAGTACTTC.

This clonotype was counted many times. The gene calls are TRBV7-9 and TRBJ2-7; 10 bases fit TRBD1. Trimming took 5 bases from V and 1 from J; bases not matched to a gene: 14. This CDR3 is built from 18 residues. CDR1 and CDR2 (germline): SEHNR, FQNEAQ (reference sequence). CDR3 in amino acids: CASSPRLWDRGESYEQYF. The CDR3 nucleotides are TGTGCCAGCAGCCCGCGTCTTTGGGACAGGGGAGAATCCTACGAGCAGTACTTC.

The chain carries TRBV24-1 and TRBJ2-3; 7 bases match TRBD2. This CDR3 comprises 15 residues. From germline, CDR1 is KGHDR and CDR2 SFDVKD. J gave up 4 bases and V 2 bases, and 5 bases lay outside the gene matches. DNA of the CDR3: TGTGCCACCAGTGATTCAGGACTAGTGTCAGATACGCAGTATTTT. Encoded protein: CATSDSGLVSDTQYF.

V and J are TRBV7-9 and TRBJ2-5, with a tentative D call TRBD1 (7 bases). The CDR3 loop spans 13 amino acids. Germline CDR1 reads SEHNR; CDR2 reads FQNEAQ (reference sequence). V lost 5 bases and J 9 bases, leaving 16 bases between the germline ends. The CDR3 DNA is TGTGCCAGCAGCGAAACCAGGGGGGAGGCCCAGTACTTC. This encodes CASSETRGEAQYF.

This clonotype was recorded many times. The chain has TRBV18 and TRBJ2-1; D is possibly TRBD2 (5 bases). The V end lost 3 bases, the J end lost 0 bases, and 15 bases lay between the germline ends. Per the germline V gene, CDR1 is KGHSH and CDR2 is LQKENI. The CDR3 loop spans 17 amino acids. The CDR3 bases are TGTGCCAGCTCACCTCGGGCGGGCGCAAGCTCCTACAATGAGCAGTTCTTC. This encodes CASSPRAGASSYNEQFF.

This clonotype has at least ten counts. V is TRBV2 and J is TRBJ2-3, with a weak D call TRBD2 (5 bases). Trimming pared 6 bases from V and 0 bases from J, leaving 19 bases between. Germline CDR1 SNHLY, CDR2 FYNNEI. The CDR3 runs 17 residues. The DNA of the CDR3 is TGTGCCAGCAGGGGAACGGAAGACTATTCTAGCACAGATACGCAGTATTTT. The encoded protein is CASRGTEDYSSTDTQYF.